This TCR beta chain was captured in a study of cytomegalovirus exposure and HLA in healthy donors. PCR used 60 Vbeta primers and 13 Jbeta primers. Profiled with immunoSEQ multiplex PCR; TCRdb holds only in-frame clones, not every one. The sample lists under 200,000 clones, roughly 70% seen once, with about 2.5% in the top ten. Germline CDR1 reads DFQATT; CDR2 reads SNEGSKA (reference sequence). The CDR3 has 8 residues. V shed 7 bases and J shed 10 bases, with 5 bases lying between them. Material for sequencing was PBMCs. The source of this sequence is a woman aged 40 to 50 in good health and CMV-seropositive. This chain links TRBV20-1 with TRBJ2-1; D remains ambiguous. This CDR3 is CSVPEQFF. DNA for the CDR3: TGCAGTGTCCCAGAGCAGTTCTTC.